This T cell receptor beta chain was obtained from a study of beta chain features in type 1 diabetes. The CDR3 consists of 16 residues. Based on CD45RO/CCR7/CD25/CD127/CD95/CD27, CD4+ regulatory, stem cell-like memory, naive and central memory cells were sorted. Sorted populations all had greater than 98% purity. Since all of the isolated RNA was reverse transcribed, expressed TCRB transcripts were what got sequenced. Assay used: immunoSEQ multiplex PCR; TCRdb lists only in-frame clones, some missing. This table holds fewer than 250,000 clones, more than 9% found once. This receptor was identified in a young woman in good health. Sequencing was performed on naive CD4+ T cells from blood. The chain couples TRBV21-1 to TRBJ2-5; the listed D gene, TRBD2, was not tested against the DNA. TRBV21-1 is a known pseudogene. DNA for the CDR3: TGTGCCAGCAGCAAAGTTATTTTAGCGAGGTGGTGGACCCAGTACTTC. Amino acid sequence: CASSKVILARWWTQYF.